The 25 T cell receptor beta chains below all came from one sample that was sequenced in a study of T cell clones after liver transplantation. Clones were sequenced by immunoSEQ multiplex PCR, and TCRdb holds only the in-frame ones, with some missing. The sample shows about 78,000 clones, 80% of them seen only once. The sequencing here drew on CD4+ T cells from blood, taken before liver transplant. These receptors came from a human donor who received a liver transplant.

This chain's CDR3 is CASSITKSRDTQYF. The CDR3 DNA reads TGTGCCAGTAGTATTACGAAGTCTAGAGATACGCAGTATTTT. The chain carries TRBV19 and TRBJ2-3, with unresolved D. V lost 3 bases, J lost 5 bases, and 12 bases lay in between. CDR3 size: 14 residues. Looked up from germline, CDR1 is LNHDA and CDR2 is SQIVND (reference sequence).

The chain couples TRBV5-1 to TRBJ1-1, with TRBD1 matching 9 bases. The CDR3 is 14 amino acids. J was trimmed by 3 bases and V by 3 bases; bases with no gene match: 3. Germline V gene lookup returns CDR1 SGHRS and CDR2 YFSETQ. The CDR3 reads CASSWTGEDTEAFF. In nucleotides, the CDR3 is TGCGCCAGCAGCTGGACAGGGGAGGACACTGAAGCTTTCTTT.

V is TRBV28 and J is TRBJ1-1; 8 bases fit TRBD1. The CDR3 has 17 amino acids. V lost 3 bases, J lost 4 bases, and 13 bases stayed unmatched. Germline CDR1 and CDR2: MDHEN and SYDVKM. The CDR3 spells CASSFGQGARIGTEAFF. The CDR3 nucleotides are TGTGCCAGCAGTTTCGGGCAGGGGGCGAGAATTGGCACTGAAGCTTTCTTT.

This chain joins TRBV28 and TRBJ1-5, with 7 bases fitting TRBD1. The CDR3 has 14 amino acids. Per germline, CDR1 MDHEN and CDR2 SYDVKM. The ends lost 5 bases at V and 3 bases at J; junction bases unmatched: 4. CDR3 sequence reads: CASSPGTVNQPQHF. The CDR3 DNA follows: TGTGCCAGCAGTCCCGGGACAGTCAATCAGCCCCAGCATTTT.

The CDR3 sequence is CASATPGTGDYGYTF. CDR3 bases: TGTGCCAGCGCAACCCCCGGGACAGGGGACTATGGCTACACCTTC. The J gene is TRBJ1-2, the V gene TRBV27; 10 bases agree with TRBD1. Germline V gene lookup returns CDR1 MNHEY and CDR2 SMNVEV (reference sequence). The trim removed 8 bases at V and 3 bases at J, leaving 9 bases unmatched. This CDR3 region has 15 residues.

The chain couples TRBV5-4 to TRBJ2-2; D may be TRBD2 (5 bases). CDR3 length: 15 residues. The germline gives CDR1 SGHNT, CDR2 YYREEE (reference sequence). Trimming cost V 3 bases and J 4 bases, with 13 bases left between them. The chain's CDR3 is CASSSETAGTGELFF. For the CDR3, the DNA is TGTGCCAGCAGCTCGGAGACGGCGGGCACCGGGGAGCTGTTTTTT.

This rearrangement joins TRBV5-5 to TRBJ1-5; no firm D call. Per the germline V gene, CDR1 is SGHKS and CDR2 is YYEKEE (reference sequence). Trimming cost V 0 bases and J 9 bases, with 19 bases left between them. The CDR3 consists of 16 residues. This CDR3 reads CASSLAGGLFIGPQHF. The CDR3 nucleotides read TGTGCCAGCAGCTTGGCCGGAGGACTCTTCATTGGGCCCCAGCATTTT.

The rearrangement joins TRBV9 to TRBJ1-2; D might be TRBD1 (6 bases). Trimming cost V 4 bases and J 3 bases, with 13 bases left between them. Germline CDR1 reads SGDLS; CDR2 reads YYNGEE. The CDR3 contains 14 residues. CDR3 loop: CASSQDGQYYGYTF. The CDR3 nucleotides read TGTGCCAGCAGCCAAGACGGACAGTACTATGGCTACACCTTC.

As DNA, the CDR3 is TGTGCCAGCAGCTTGGGTAGCCGGGGCTCCTACGAGCAGTACTTC. Translating gives CASSLGSRGSYEQYF. The chain has TRBV5-4 and TRBJ2-7, with TRBD2 as a possible D gene (5 bases). This CDR3 is 15 amino acids long. V lost 0 bases and J 0 bases, leaving 10 bases between the germline ends. From germline, CDR1 is SGHNT and CDR2 YYREEE (reference sequence).

This clone was recorded once. The J gene is TRBJ2-1, the V gene TRBV7-3; D is ambiguous. The V gene's germline CDR1 is SGHTA and CDR2 FQGTGA. The CDR3 is made up of 12 amino acids. The germline V and J ends were trimmed by 2 bases and 7 bases, with 6 bases remaining between them. CDR3 bases: TGTGCCAGCAGCTTAGTGGGGAATGAGCAGTTCTTC. Translated: CASSLVGNEQFF.

The V gene is TRBV6-5, the J gene TRBJ1-1; no definite D call. This CDR3 contains 14 residues. CDR1 and CDR2 from the germline V gene are MNHEY and SVGAGI. Trimming cost V 4 bases and J 5 bases, with 14 bases left between them. CDR3 protein: CASSSPGSGTEAFF. CDR3 bases: TGTGCCAGCAGTTCCCCCGGTTCGGGAACTGAAGCTTTCTTT.

This CDR3 is CAISESGADYSNQPQHF. The CDR3, as DNA: TGTGCCATCAGTGAGTCCGGGGCAGACTATAGCAATCAGCCCCAGCATTTT. This sequence joins TRBV10-3 and TRBJ1-5; maybe TRBD1 (5 bases). Germline assignment: CDR1 ENHRY and CDR2 SYGVKD. This CDR3 has 17 amino acids. The ends were cut back, 0 bases at V and 0 bases at J, with 12 bases in the middle.

The V call is TRBV28, the J call TRBJ1-1; D unresolved. CDR3 length: 13 amino acids. Trimming stripped 7 bases from V and 1 base from J, with 10 bases between. In germline, CDR1 is MDHEN, CDR2 SYDVKM. The CDR3 bases are TGTGCCAGCACCCCCTTCAGGAACACTGAAGCTTTCTTT. Protein: CASTPFRNTEAFF. The full variable domain, with the rest looked up from reference TRBV28 and TRBJ1-1, is DVKVTQSSRYLVKRTGEKVFLECVQDMDHENMFWYRQDPGLGLRLIYFSYDVKMKEKGDIPEGYSVSREKKERFSLILESASTNQTSMYLCASTPFRNTEAFFGQGTRLTVV.

The chain joins TRBV27 to TRBJ1-1, with TRBD1 matching over 7 bases. Germline assignment: CDR1 MNHEY and CDR2 SMNVEV (reference sequence). This CDR3 has 15 amino acids. V gave up 6 bases and J gave up 0 bases; unmatched junction bases: 7. CDR3 DNA sequence: TGTGCCAGCAGGCCGCAGGGGGTTATGAACACTGAAGCTTTCTTT. Its protein is CASRPQGVMNTEAFF.

This chain connects TRBV7-6 to TRBJ1-4, with D possibly TRBD1 on 5 matching bases. V was clipped by 3 bases and J by 4 bases, with 9 bases between them. CDR3 length: 14 residues. Germline V lookup: CDR1 SGHVS, CDR2 FNYEAQ. The CDR3 protein is CASSLTARNEKLFF. In DNA, the CDR3 is TGTGCCAGCAGCTTGACAGCCCGTAATGAAAAACTGTTTTTT.

The CDR3 nucleotides read TGTGCCAGCAGTCGGGAAGGGGGCCTCTACAATGAGCAGTTCTTC. Translated, it gives CASSREGGLYNEQFF. The rearrangement joins TRBV6-4 to TRBJ2-1, with TRBD1 matching 7 bases. The CDR3 contains 15 residues. V shed 5 bases and J 3 bases; nucleotides not matched to a gene: 7. Per germline, CDR1 MRHNA and CDR2 SNTAGT.

This clone was detected a few times. The CDR3 DNA follows: TGCGCCAGCAGCCAAGGGGGACACTTCCCCTACGAGCAGTACTTC. Amino acid sequence: CASSQGGHFPYEQYF. The chain is built from TRBV4-1 and TRBJ2-7; tentatively, D is TRBD1 (6 bases). This CDR3 is 15 amino acids long. Germline CDR1 reads MGHRA; CDR2 reads YSYEKL. The V gene lost 1 base and the J gene lost 2 bases, with 12 bases spanning the gap.

V is TRBV7-2 and J is TRBJ2-1; D ambiguous. The CDR3 is 14 amino acids. Germline V gene data show CDR1 as SGHTA and CDR2 as FQGNSA. The V end was cut by 7 bases, the J end by 3 bases, with 13 bases between. The CDR3 DNA reads TGTGCCAGCACCCTCGGAGTAGTCTACAATGAGCAGTTCTTC. This gives the protein CASTLGVVYNEQFF.

The V and J genes are TRBV6-1 and TRBJ1-5; 7 bases line up with TRBD1. Germline V gene sequence: CDR1 MNHNS, CDR2 SASEGT. This CDR3 comprises 13 residues. V shed 7 bases and J 8 bases; nucleotides not matched to a gene: 8. CDR3 loop: CASTQTGLKPQHF. DNA of the CDR3: TGTGCCAGCACGCAGACAGGGCTTAAGCCCCAGCATTTT.

This clone came up once. The chain employs TRBV5-1 and TRBJ1-1, with D perhaps TRBD1 (5 bases). Germline-derived CDR1 and CDR2 are SGHRS and YFSETQ. The CDR3 runs to 14 residues. Between the trimmed V and J ends, which lost 4 bases and 2 bases, there was a span of 12 bases. The CDR3 DNA reads TGCGCCAGCAGCCTACGGGACGGTAACACTGAAGCTTTCTTT. This sequence encodes CASSLRDGNTEAFF.

This clone was observed a few times. The chain combines TRBV19 with TRBJ1-2; D unresolved. This CDR3 is 15 amino acids long. Trimming stripped 11 bases from V and 4 bases from J, with 23 bases between. Germline V gives CDR1 LNHDA, CDR2 SQIVND (reference sequence). The CDR3 loop is CASHPAADGVYGYTF. CDR3 nucleotide sequence: TGTGCCTCCCACCCGGCGGCTGACGGAGTCTATGGCTACACCTTC.

The genes are TRBV18 and TRBJ2-1, with TRBD2 matching over 7 bases. The germline V gene encodes CDR1 KGHSH and CDR2 LQKENI. The ends lost 6 bases at V and 0 bases at J; junction bases unmatched: 11. This CDR3 spans 17 amino acids. The CDR3 DNA reads TGTGCCAGCTCCCCCTCTTTCGCGGGAGACTCCTACAATGAGCAGTTCTTC. This sequence encodes CASSPSFAGDSYNEQFF.

J is TRBJ2-3 and V is TRBV7-2; a possible D gene is TRBD2 (6 bases). The CDR3 is 15 residues long. Germline V gene data show CDR1 as SGHTA and CDR2 as FQGNSA. The ends were cut back, 2 bases at V and 2 bases at J, with 11 bases in the middle. This CDR3 reads CASSLRRDLTDTQYF. In DNA form, the CDR3 reads TGTGCCAGCAGCTTAAGGCGGGACCTCACAGATACGCAGTATTTT.

This chain links TRBV5-1 with TRBJ2-5; weak D call: TRBD2 (6 bases). Trimming left V 6 bases short and J 6 bases short, with 24 bases between. This CDR3 spans 16 amino acids. The germline V gene has CDR1 SGHRS and CDR2 YFSETQ. The CDR3 region has the DNA TGCGCCAGCACTCCGGAAGGGACTCCCCGAAGGCAGACCCAGTACTTC. Translating it yields CASTPEGTPRRQTQYF. The full variable domain, its missing parts supplied by reference TRBV5-1 and TRBJ2-5, is KAGVTQTPRYLIKTRGQQVTLSCSPISGHRSVSWYQQTPGQGLQFLFEYFSETQRNKGNFPGRFSGRQFSNSRSEMNVSTLELGDSALYLCASTPEGTPRRQTQYFGPGTRLLVL.

The rearrangement uses TRBV9 and TRBJ2-1; tentatively, D is TRBD2 (5 bases). The V gene's germline CDR1 is SGDLS and CDR2 YYNGEE. The CDR3 is 14 residues long. V was shortened by 0 bases and J by 5 bases, with 9 bases between the two germline ends. Written as DNA, the CDR3 is TGTGCCAGCAGCGTAGTGGACTGGGACAATGAGCAGTTCTTC. Translated: CASSVVDWDNEQFF. The full variable domain, in which reference TRBV9 and TRBJ2-1 provide the parts outside the CDR3, is DSGVTQTPKHLITATGQRVTLRCSPRSGDLSVYWYQQSLDQGLQFLIQYYNGEERAKGNILERFSAQQFPDLHSELNLSSLELGDSALYFCASSVVDWDNEQFFGPGTRLTVL.